This TCR beta chain appears in the sequencing data of a study of cytomegalovirus exposure and HLA in healthy donors. This clone was seen once. V dropped 8 bases and J dropped 4; count of bases not matched to a gene: 11. This CDR3 spans 14 amino acids. Germline V gives CDR1 KGHSH, CDR2 LQKENI. The PCR was carried out with 60 Vbeta primers and 13 Jbeta primers. Profiled with immunoSEQ multiplex PCR; TCRdb holds only in-frame clones, not every one. This sample has roughly 150,000 clones, with approximately 72% found just once. The specimen sequenced was PBMCs. This chain connects TRBV18 to TRBJ2-7; 7 bases are a match to TRBD1. The clonotype comes from a middle-aged man in good health and CMV-seronegative. CDR3 nucleotides: TGTGCCAGCACCCCCAGACAGGGACCTTACGAGCAGTACTTC. Amino acid sequence: CASTPRQGPYEQYF.